This T cell receptor (beta chain) was identified during a study of T-cell memory formation after mild COVID-19. The CDR3 is 13 amino acids. V was clipped by 7 bases and J by 3 bases; unmatched bases: 5. CDR1 and CDR2 from the germline V gene are DFQATT and SNEGSKA (reference sequence). In TCRdb, the 5' RACE reads were re-called with MiXCR into one record per CDR3 protein. Seen here are hundreds of thousands of distinct CDR3 sequences, around 15% observed once, and the top ten hold about a fifth. Notes on the study in general: Clones that got smaller from day 15 to 85 had even CD4/CD8, while clones growing later tipped toward CD4+. CM and EM subsets held most contracting CD4+ clones; EMRA held CD8+ ones. Several responding clones turned up in pre-infection memory, indicating that cross-reactive memory may have taken part.

This clonotype was observed a few times. Its specificity is not known. The rearrangement uses TRBV20-1 and TRBJ2-1; 8 nucleotides agree with TRBD2. Sequenced: PBMCs or a T cell subset sorted from them (not recorded which). The receptor was isolated from a man younger than 30 who had mild COVID-19 (a few samples of this study predate the infection). Cell type and time point are not known. The CDR3 sequence: CSVSTSGYNEQFF. The DNA for the CDR3 is TGCAGTGTTTCAACTAGCGGCTACAATGAGCAGTTCTTC.